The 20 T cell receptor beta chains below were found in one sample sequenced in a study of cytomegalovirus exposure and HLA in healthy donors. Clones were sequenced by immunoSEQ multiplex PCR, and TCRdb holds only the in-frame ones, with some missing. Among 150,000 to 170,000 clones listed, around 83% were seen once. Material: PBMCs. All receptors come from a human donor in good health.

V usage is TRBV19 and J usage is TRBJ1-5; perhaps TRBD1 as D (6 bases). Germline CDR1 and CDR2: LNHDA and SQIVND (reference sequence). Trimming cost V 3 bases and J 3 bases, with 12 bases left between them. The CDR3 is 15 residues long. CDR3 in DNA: TGTGCCAGTAGTATCGGTTCAGGGGTCAATCAGCCCCAGCATTTT. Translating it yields CASSIGSGVNQPQHF.

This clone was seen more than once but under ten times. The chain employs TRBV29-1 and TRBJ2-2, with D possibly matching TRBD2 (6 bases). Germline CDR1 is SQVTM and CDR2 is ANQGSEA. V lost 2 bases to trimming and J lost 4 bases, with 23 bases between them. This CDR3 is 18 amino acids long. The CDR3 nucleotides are TGCAGCGTTGAATGGGAACTGAGACTAGGATATGGCACCGGGGAGCTGTTTTTT. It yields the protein CSVEWELRLGYGTGELFF.

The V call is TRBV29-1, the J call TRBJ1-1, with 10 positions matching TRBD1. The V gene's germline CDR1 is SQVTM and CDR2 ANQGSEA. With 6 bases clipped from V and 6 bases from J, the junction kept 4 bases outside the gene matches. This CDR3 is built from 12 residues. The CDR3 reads CSVGQGRAEAFF. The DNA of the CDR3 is TGCAGCGTGGGACAGGGGAGGGCTGAAGCTTTCTTT.

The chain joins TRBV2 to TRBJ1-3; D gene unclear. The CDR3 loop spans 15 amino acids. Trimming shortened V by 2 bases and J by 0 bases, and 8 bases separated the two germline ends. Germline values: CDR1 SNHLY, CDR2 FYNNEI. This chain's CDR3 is CASSELTNSGNTIYF. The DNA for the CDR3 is TGTGCCAGCAGTGAACTTACTAACTCTGGAAACACCATATATTTT.

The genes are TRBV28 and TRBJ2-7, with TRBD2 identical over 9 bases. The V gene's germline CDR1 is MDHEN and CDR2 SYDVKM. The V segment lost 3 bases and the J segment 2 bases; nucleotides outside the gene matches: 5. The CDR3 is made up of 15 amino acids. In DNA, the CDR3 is TGTGCCAGCAGTTTGAGTGGCGGGAGGGCCTACGAGCAGTACTTC. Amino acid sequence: CASSLSGGRAYEQYF.

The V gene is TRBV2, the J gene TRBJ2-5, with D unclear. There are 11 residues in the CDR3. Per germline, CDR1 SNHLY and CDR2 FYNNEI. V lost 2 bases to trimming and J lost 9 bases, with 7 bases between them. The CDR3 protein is CASSELLPQYF. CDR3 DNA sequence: TGTGCCAGCAGTGAACTACTTCCCCAGTACTTC.

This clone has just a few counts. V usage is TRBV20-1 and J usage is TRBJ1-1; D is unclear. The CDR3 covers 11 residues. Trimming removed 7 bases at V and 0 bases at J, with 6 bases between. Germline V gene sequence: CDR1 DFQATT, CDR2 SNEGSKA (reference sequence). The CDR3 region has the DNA TGCAGTGGCGGAATGAACACTGAAGCTTTCTTT. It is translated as CSGGMNTEAFF.

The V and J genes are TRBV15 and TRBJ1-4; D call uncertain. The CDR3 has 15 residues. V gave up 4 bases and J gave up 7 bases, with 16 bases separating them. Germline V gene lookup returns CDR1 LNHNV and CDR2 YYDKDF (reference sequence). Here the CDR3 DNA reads TGTGCCACCAGCATGATACAGAGCGGTGGTGAAAAACTGTTTTTT. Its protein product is CATSMIQSGGEKLFF.

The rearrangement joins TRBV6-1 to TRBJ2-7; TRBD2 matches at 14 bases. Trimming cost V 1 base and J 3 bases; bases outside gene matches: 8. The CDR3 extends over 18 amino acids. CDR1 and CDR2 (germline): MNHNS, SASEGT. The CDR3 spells CASSEVGLAGGIVYEQYF. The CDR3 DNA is TGTGCCAGCAGTGAAGTAGGACTAGCGGGAGGAATCGTCTACGAGCAGTACTTC.

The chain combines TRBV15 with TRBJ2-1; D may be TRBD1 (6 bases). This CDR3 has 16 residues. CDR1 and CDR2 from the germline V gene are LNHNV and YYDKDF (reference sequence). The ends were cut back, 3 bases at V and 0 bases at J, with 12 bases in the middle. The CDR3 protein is CATSRYRGGSYNEQFF. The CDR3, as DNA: TGTGCCACCAGCAGGTACAGAGGGGGCTCCTACAATGAGCAGTTCTTC.

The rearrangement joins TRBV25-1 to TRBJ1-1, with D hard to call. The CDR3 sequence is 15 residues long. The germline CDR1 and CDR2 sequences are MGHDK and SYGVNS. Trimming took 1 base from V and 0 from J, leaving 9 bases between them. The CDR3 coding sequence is TGTGCCAGCAGTGAATCCGGGGAGGTGAACACTGAAGCTTTCTTT. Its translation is CASSESGEVNTEAFF.

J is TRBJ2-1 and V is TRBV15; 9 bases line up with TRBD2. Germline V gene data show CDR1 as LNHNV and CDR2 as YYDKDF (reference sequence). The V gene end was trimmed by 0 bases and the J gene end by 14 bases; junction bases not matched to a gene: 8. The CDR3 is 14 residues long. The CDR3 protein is CATSRDKRGALEFF. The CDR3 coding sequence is TGTGCCACCAGCAGAGATAAGCGGGGGGCATTGGAGTTCTTC.

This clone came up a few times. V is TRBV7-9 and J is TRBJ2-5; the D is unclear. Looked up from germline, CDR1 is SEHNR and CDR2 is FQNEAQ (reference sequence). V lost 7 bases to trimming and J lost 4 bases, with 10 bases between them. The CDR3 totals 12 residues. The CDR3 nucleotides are TGTGCCAGCACTCGAGGCGCAGAGACCCAGTACTTC. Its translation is CASTRGAETQYF.

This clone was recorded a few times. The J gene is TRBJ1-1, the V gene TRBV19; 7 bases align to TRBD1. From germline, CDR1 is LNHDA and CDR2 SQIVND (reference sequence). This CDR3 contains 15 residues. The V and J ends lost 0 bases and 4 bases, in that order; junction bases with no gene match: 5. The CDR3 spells CASSIDGRGSTEAFF. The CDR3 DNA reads TGTGCCAGTAGTATAGACGGCAGGGGGAGCACTGAAGCTTTCTTT. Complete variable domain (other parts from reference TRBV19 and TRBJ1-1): DGGITQSPKYLFRKEGQNVTLSCEQNLNHDAMYWYRQDPGQGLRLIYYSQIVNDFQKGDIAEGYSVSREKKESFPLTVTSAQKNPTAFYLCASSIDGRGSTEAFFGQGTRLTVV.

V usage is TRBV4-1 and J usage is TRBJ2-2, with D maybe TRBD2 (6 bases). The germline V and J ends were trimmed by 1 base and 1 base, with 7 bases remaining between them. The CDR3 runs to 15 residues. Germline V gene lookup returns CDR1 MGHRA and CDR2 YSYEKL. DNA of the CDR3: TGCGCCAGCAGCCAAGGGAGGGGGAACACCGGGGAGCTGTTTTTT. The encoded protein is CASSQGRGNTGELFF.

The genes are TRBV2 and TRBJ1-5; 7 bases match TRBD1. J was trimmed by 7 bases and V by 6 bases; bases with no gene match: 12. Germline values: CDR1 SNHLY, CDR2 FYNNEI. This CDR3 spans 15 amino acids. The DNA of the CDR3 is TGTGCCAGCAGGGGGGGACAGACAGTCGGGCAGCCCCAGCATTTT. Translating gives CASRGGQTVGQPQHF. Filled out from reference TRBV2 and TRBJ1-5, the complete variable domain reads EPEVTQTPSHQVTQMGQEVILRCVPISNHLYFYWYRQILGQKVEFLVSFYNNEISEKSEIFDDQFSVERPDGSNFTLKIRSTKLEDSAMYFCASRGGQTVGQPQHFGDGTRLSIL.

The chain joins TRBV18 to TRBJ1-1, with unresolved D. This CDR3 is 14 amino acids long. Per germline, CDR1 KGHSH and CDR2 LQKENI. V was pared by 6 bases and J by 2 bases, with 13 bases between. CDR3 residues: CASSPGLSNTEAFF. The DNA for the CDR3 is TGTGCCAGCTCGCCCGGACTGAGTAACACTGAAGCTTTCTTT.

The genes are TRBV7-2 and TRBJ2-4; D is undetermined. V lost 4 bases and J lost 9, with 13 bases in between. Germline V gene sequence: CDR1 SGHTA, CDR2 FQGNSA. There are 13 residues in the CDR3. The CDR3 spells CASSSQQRSIQYF. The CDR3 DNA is TGTGCCAGCAGCTCCCAACAACGAAGCATTCAGTACTTC.

CDR3 DNA sequence: TGTGCCAGTAAGGGGGACAGGGCTAGCAATCAGCCCCAGCATTTT. Translated: CASKGDRASNQPQHF. V usage is TRBV19 and J usage is TRBJ1-5, with 9 bases matching TRBD1. The germline CDR1 and CDR2 sequences are LNHDA and SQIVND (reference sequence). The CDR3 sequence is 15 residues long. Germline trimming cut 7 bases from V and 0 bases from J; bases unmatched to any gene: 4.

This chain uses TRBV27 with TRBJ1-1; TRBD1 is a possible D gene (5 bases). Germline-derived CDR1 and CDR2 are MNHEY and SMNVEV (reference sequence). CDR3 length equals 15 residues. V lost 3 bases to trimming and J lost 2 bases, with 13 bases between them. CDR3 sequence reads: CASSFSYGGNTEAFF. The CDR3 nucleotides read TGTGCCAGCAGTTTTTCCTACGGGGGAAACACTGAAGCTTTCTTT.